The subject of this entry is one T cell receptor (beta chain). Its target is not known. Samples: about 28 days before transplant, then days 30, 100 and 180 after. The source of the sample is a study of T cell clonotyping in hematopoietic cell transplantation. General study results and limits: After transplant, recipient diversity fell while pathologically expanded clonotypes grew through day 180. Broader posttransplant TCR repertoire diversity was predicted by graft donor and pretransplant recipient Inverse Simpson Index values. No sorting was done, leaving CD4 and CD8 contributions mixed.

Sequenced by immunoSEQ multiplex PCR; TCRdb stores in-frame clones only, minus some. The profile shows under 9,500 clones, about 79% of them singletons. The germline V gene encodes CDR1 SGHTA and CDR2 FQGTGA. V dropped 4 bases and J dropped 7; count of bases not matched to a gene: 9. There are 15 residues in the CDR3. Sequencing was performed on peripheral blood mononuclear cells, taken 180 days after allogeneic stem cell transplant. This TCR was recovered from a female patient aged 50 to 65 who had an allogeneic stem cell transplant from a related donor, so the T cells may come from the graft donor. Some clones in this sample may be carry-over from other donors' samples. The chain recombines TRBV7-3 with TRBJ2-3, with 9 bases lining up with TRBD1. CDR3 bases: TGTGCCAGCAGCTACTCCGGGACAGGGAAAAATACGCAGTATTTT. As protein: CASSYSGTGKNTQYF.